This entry is about one T cell receptor beta chain. This record comes from a study of control samples from healthy donors and cancer patients. Libraries were prepared by immunoSEQ multiplex PCR; TCRdb keeps only in-frame clonotypes and omits some of them. In the table there are 150,000 or so clones, about 95% of which are singletons. Germline V gene sequence: CDR1 LNHDA, CDR2 SQIVND (reference sequence). After removal of 5 bases from V and 10 bases from J, the junction contained 15 bases not matched to a gene. This CDR3 is 15 amino acids long. Source material: PBMCs. This chain joins TRBV19 and TRBJ1-2; 8 bases are shared with TRBD1. The receptor's source is a man aged 55 to 70 with colorectal cancer. The CDR3 nucleotides are TGTGCCAGTAGTTTCTCACCGTCGACAGGGGCTTACTACACCTTC. Translating gives CASSFSPSTGAYYTF.